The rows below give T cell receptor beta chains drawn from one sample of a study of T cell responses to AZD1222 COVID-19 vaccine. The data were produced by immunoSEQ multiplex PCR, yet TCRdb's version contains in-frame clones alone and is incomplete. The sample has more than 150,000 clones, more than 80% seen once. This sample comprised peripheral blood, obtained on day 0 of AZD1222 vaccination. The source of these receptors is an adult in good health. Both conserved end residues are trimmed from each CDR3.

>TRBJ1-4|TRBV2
ASMSGVNDKKLF
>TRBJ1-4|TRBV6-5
ASRFDRATNEKLF
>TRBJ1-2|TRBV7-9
ASSNGAGQNGYT
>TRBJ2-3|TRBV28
ASSEPLGTGVFDTQY
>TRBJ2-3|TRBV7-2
ASSGRDFFTDTQY
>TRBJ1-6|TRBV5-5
ASSLGGDSPLH
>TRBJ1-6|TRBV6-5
ATRPGGGSPLH
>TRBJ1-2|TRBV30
AWSVQGRNYGYT
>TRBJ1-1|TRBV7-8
ASRFMNTEAF
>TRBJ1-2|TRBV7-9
ASSRTGDPYGYT
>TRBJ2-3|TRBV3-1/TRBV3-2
ASSLEFDTQY
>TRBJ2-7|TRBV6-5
ASSYSISYEQY
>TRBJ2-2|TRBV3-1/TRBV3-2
ASSQEGVAATNTGELF
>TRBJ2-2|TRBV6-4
ASTPEGGPGTGELF
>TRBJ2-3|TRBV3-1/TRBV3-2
ASSNHPLRLAETTDTQY
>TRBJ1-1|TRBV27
ASSGTGGRDVEAF
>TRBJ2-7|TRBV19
ASSIVRGLNYEQY
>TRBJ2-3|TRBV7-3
ASSLRLAGDMSDTQY
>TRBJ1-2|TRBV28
ASSTDPYGYT
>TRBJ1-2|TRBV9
ASSPLGATNYGYT
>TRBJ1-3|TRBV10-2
ASTPIKRAGNTIY
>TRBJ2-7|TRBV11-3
ASSLVPSYEQY
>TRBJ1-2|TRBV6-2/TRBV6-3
ASSPLDSVYGYT
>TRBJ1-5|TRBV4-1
ASSHEGAGNQPQH
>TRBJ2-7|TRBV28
ASSLGGDFSYEQY
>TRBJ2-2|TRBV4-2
ASSRGTGGRDTGELF
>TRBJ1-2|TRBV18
ASSPREEDGYT
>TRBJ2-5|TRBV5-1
ASSFAGGRGETQY
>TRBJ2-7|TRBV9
ASSPRGEQPYEQY
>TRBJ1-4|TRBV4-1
ASSPREDEKLF
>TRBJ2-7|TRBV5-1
ASSPGTGHYEQY
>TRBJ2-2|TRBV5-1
ASSLAGGWELF
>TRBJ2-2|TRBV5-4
ASSLWGITGELF
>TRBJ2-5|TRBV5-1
ASSFSGLGETQY
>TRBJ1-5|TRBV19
ASSKSGQGARSNQPQH
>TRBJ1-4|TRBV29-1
SVEGQGDEKLF
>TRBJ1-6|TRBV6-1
ASSNGQDNSPLH
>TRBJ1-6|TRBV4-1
ASSQVPTGYGYNSPLH
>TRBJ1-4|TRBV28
ASSSPGTGNEKLF
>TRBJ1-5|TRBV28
ASSFLGRNSNQPQH
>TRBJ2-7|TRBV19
ASSTNRQAEQY
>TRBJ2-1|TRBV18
ASSHRGGDYNEQF
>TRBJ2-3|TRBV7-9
ASSFRLAGDTDTQY
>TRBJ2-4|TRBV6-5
ACGWGQGNIQY
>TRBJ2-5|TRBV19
ASSIGPTGRYQETQY
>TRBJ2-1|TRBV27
ASSLFWASGSSYNEQF
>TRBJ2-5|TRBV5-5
ASSVGPYTETQY
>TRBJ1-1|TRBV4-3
ASSQDLTGGGGSEAF
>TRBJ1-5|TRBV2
ASSPDNQPQH
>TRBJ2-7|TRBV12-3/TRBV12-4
ASTLSGAYEQY
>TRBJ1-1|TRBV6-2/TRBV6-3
ASSDRGNTEAF
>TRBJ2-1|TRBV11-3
ASSLSGTGMGEQF
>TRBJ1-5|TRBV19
ASNDRVNQPQH
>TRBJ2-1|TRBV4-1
ASSQDWTRDSGNEQF
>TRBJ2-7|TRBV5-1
ASSLLGLAGAYYEQY
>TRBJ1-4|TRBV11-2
ASTPGVSSGKLF
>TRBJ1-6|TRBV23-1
ASPDRVRTYNSPLH